The 21 T cell receptor beta chains below come from one sample, sequenced in a study of blood T cells in healthy people across ages. For the second PCR, which ran for about 7 to 11 cycles, a sample-barcoded 5' primer and a J-beta primer mix were used. TCRdb used MiXCR to reprocess the 5' RACE reads, holding one entry per CDR3 protein. The repertoire has about 1.7 million distinct CDR3 sequences, under 30% of them found once; the top ten carry about 7.7%. What was sequenced was blood. These receptors were obtained from a woman aged 25 to 39 in good health.

J is TRBJ2-1 and V is TRBV4-3, with D perhaps matching TRBD2 (8 bases). The V end was cut by 1 base, the J end by 8 bases, with 27 bases between. Per the germline V gene, CDR1 is LGHNA and CDR2 is YSLEER. The CDR3 totals 19 residues. Here the CDR3 DNA reads TGCGCCAGCAGCCAAGTAGCAGGGGGTATTAGCGGGAAGTCCCATGAGCAGTTCTTC. Its protein product is CASSQVAGGISGKSHEQFF.

This clonotype has only a few counts. This chain uses TRBV3-1 with TRBJ2-5, with D possibly TRBD2 on 5 matching bases. Germline V gene sequence: CDR1 LGHDT, CDR2 YNNKEL (reference sequence). Trimming shortened V by 5 bases and J by 0 bases, and 10 bases separated the two germline ends. CDR3 length: 14 residues. CDR3 nucleotides: TGTGCCAGCAGCGGTAGAGCGGACCAAGAGACCCAGTACTTC. Translating it yields CASSGRADQETQYF.

In this sample, this clonotype turned up a few times. The chain links TRBV5-1 to TRBJ2-5, with D possibly TRBD1 on 5 matching bases. Per germline, CDR1 SGHRS and CDR2 YFSETQ. The ends were cut back, 4 bases at V and 4 bases at J, with 17 bases in the middle. This CDR3 is 15 amino acids long. The DNA for the CDR3 is TGCGCCAGCAGCCTAGGGGCTATCAGGGCAGAGACCCAGTACTTC. Translated: CASSLGAIRAETQYF. Filled out from reference TRBV5-1 and TRBJ2-5, the complete variable domain reads KAGVTQTPRYLIKTRGQQVTLSCSPISGHRSVSWYQQTPGQGLQFLFEYFSETQRNKGNFPGRFSGRQFSNSRSEMNVSTLELGDSALYLCASSLGAIRAETQYFGPGTRLLVL.

This rearrangement joins TRBV7-2 to TRBJ2-7; tentatively, D is TRBD1 or TRBD2 (6 bases each). CDR1 and CDR2 (germline): SGHTA, FQGNSA. Deletions cut 8 bases from V and 2 bases from J, with 13 bases between. The CDR3 sequence is 13 residues long. CDR3 DNA sequence: TGTGCCAGCGGGGGGCGGGCTCCCTACGAGCAGTACTTC. Translated, it gives CASGGRAPYEQYF.

The rearrangement joins TRBV5-1 to TRBJ2-2, with 10 bases aligning to TRBD1. The junction had 3 bases not matched to a gene; V was cut back by 0 bases and J by 7 bases. Germline lookup yields CDR1 SGHRS and CDR2 YFSETQ. This CDR3 has 15 residues. CDR3: CASSLATGGHGELFF. CDR3 nucleotides: TGCGCCAGCAGCTTGGCGACAGGGGGCCACGGGGAGCTGTTTTTT.

V and J are TRBV3-1 and TRBJ1-1, with D perhaps matching TRBD1 (5 bases). This CDR3 comprises 14 residues. Germline loops: CDR1 LGHDT, CDR2 YNNKEL (reference sequence). V lost 2 bases and J lost 3, with 10 bases in between. CDR3 sequence reads: CASSQPRGDTEAFF. CDR3 DNA: TGTGCCAGCAGCCAACCCCGGGGGGACACTGAAGCTTTCTTT.

This clonotype showed up just a few times. The genes are TRBV7-2 and TRBJ2-7; 10 bases align to TRBD2. Per germline, CDR1 SGHTA and CDR2 FQGNSA. This CDR3 region has 20 residues. After removal of 5 bases from V and 1 base from J, the junction contained 20 bases not matched to a gene. The CDR3 nucleotides are TGTGCCAGCAGCGTTACTAGCGGGGCTTATCAAGGTATCGGGTCCTACGAGCAGTACTTC. It is translated as CASSVTSGAYQGIGSYEQYF.

This clonotype appeared many times. The chain couples TRBV27 to TRBJ1-2; no definite D call. The CDR3 is 14 amino acids. V was clipped by 5 bases and J by 4 bases, with 14 bases between them. Germline V lookup: CDR1 MNHEY, CDR2 SMNVEV (reference sequence). CDR3 sequence: CASSPIPTTYGYTF. CDR3 nucleotide sequence: TGTGCCAGCAGTCCCATTCCCACAACCTATGGCTACACCTTC.

Notes on this clonotype: One end of the junction is discordant with germline, which a read error may explain. This chain links TRBV7-2 with TRBJ2-3; D is ambiguous. This CDR3 contains 16 residues. CDR1 is SGHTA and CDR2 is FQGNSA in the germline V gene. CDR3 loop: CASSFPGGTNTDTQDF. As DNA, the CDR3 is TGTGCCAGCAGCTTCCCCGGTGGAACTAACACAGATACGCAGGATTTT.

This clonotype was counted ten times or more. The V gene is TRBV10-1, the J gene TRBJ2-7; D uncertain. The V and J ends lost 0 bases and 7 bases respectively, with 7 bases between them. The germline gives CDR1 WNHNN, CDR2 SYGVQD (reference sequence). This CDR3 contains 12 residues. The DNA of the CDR3 is TGCGCCAGCAGTGAGTCGGAGCATGAGCAGTACTTC. The encoded protein is CASSESEHEQYF.

V gene TRBV12-3 or TRBV12-4 combines with J gene TRBJ2-3, with TRBD2 matching over 7 bases. The length of the CDR3 is 15 residues. The trim removed 4 bases at V and 0 bases at J, leaving 4 bases unmatched. CDR3 amino acids: CASSSERGSTDTQYF. The CDR3 bases are TGTGCCAGCAGTTCCGAGCGGGGTAGCACAGATACGCAGTATTTT.

There are many counts of this clonotype. This chain joins TRBV20-1 and TRBJ2-7, with D possibly being TRBD2 (6 bases). Germline V gene sequence: CDR1 DFQATT, CDR2 SNEGSKA (reference sequence). The CDR3 is 14 residues long. The ends were cut back, 6 bases at V and 6 bases at J, with 21 bases in the middle. The CDR3 sequence: CSARPPGLLLEQYF. CDR3 nucleotides: TGCAGTGCGAGACCTCCGGGACTCCTACTCGAGCAGTACTTC.

A remark on this clonotype: A much larger clonotype is one base distant, so this may be a read error. The chain combines TRBV20-1 with TRBJ2-5; no reliable D call. The V end was cut by 5 bases, the J end by 6 bases, with 19 bases between. The V gene's germline CDR1 is DFQATT and CDR2 SNEGSKA (reference sequence). The CDR3 loop spans 14 amino acids. The CDR3 nucleotides read TGCAGTGCTCGAACCGGGTTGTCAACCCAGACCCAGTACTTC. Translating it yields CSARTGLSTQTQYF.

This clonotype was detected ten times or more. The V and J genes are TRBV11-1 and TRBJ2-7; the D is unclear. The V gene's germline CDR1 is SGHAT and CDR2 FQDESV (reference sequence). The CDR3 has 12 amino acids. V lost 3 bases and J 5 bases, leaving 8 bases between the germline ends. The CDR3 loop is CASSFATDEQYF. In nucleotides, the CDR3 is TGTGCCAGCAGCTTTGCAACAGACGAGCAGTACTTC.

The chain's CDR3 is CASSQTWVNSPLHF. The CDR3 DNA reads TGTGCCAGCAGCCAAACTTGGGTTAATTCACCCCTCCACTTT. The chain links TRBV14 to TRBJ1-6; D is undetermined. The V gene lost 2 bases and the J gene lost 6 bases, with 8 bases spanning the gap. Germline CDR1 SGHDN, CDR2 FVKESK. The CDR3 has 14 amino acids.

With respect to this clonotype: One junction end disagrees with the germline gene, perhaps due to a read error. This chain joins TRBV24-1 and TRBJ2-5; 9 bases fit TRBD2. The germline CDR1 and CDR2 sequences are KGHDR and SFDVKD. The CDR3 spans 13 residues. The CDR3 loop is CTTSDGLAKTQYF. In DNA, the CDR3 is TGTACCACCAGTGATGGACTAGCGAAGACCCAGTACTTC.

As to this clonotype: A much larger clone is a single base away; this may be a read error. V gene TRBV6-5 combines with J gene TRBJ2-1, with D tentatively TRBD2 (6 bases). The CDR3 runs to 10 residues. The germline V gene encodes CDR1 MNHEY and CDR2 SVGAGI. CDR3: CVSGRNEQFF. CDR3 bases: TGTGTCAGCGGGCGCAATGAGCAGTTCTTC.

Remarks on this clonotype: A much larger clone differs by one base, so this may be a read error. This rearrangement joins TRBV7-2 to TRBJ1-2; 8 bases match TRBD1. From germline, CDR1 is SGHTA and CDR2 FQGNSA. This CDR3 comprises 15 residues. The V segment lost 4 bases and the J segment 5 bases; nucleotides outside the gene matches: 9. The CDR3 loop is CASSSGQGRRYGYTF. The CDR3 DNA follows: TGTGCCAGCAGCTCCGGACAGGGTCGAAGGTATGGCTACACCTTC.

This clonotype was detected a few times. This sequence joins TRBV6-2 or TRBV6-3 and TRBJ2-7; no firm D call. Trimming removed 4 bases from V and 6 bases from J, with 10 bases in between. The CDR3 loop spans 12 amino acids. CDR1 is MNHEY and CDR2 is SVGEGT in the germline V gene. The CDR3 DNA follows: TGTGCCAGCAGTTCCTCCAGGTCCGAGCAGTACTTC. Residues: CASSSSRSEQYF.

This clonotype was detected a few times. The CDR3, as DNA: TGCAGCGTTGACAGGGAGAACACCATATATTTT. Encoded protein: CSVDRENTIYF. V is TRBV29-1 and J is TRBJ1-3, with TRBD1 as a possible D gene (5 bases). Per germline, CDR1 SQVTM and CDR2 ANQGSEA. The CDR3 has 11 residues. V lost 3 bases, J lost 7 bases, and 7 bases lay in between.

The chain carries TRBV5-1 and TRBJ2-7; 8 nucleotides align to TRBD2. CDR3 length: 14 residues. Trimming at V came to 2 bases and at J to 7 bases, leaving 8 bases not matched to a gene. The V gene's germline CDR1 is SGHRS and CDR2 YFSETQ. CDR3 amino acids: CASSFREGPGEQYF. As DNA, the CDR3 is TGCGCCAGCAGCTTTCGGGAGGGCCCGGGGGAGCAGTACTTC.